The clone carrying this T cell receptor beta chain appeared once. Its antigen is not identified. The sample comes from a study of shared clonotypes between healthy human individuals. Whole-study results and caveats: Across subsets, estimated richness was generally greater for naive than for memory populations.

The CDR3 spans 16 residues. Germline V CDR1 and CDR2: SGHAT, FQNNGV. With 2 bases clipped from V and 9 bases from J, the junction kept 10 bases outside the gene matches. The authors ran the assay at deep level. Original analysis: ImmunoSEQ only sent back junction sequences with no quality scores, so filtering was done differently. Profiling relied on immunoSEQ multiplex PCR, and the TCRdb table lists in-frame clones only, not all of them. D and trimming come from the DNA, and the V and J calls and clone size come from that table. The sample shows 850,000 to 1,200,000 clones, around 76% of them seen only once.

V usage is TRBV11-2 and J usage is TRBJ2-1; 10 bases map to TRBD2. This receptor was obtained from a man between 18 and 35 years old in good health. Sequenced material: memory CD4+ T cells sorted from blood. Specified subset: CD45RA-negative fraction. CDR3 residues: CASSLLAGGLVGEQFF. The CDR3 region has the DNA TGTGCCAGCAGCTTATTAGCGGGAGGTCTCGTCGGTGAGCAGTTCTTC.